This record concerns one T cell receptor (beta chain) sequence. Its specificity is unknown. The source of the sample is a study of shared clonotypes between healthy human individuals. Study conclusions and caveats: Among non-shared clonotypes, generation probabilities were lower than among those shared by all four donors.

This was a deep-level run. Authors' methods: ImmunoSEQ supplied junction-only sequences lacking quality scores, so filtering was different. Sequencing was performed with immunoSEQ multiplex PCR; in TCRdb, only in-frame clones are kept and a portion is missing. V, J and clone size derive from that table, while D and trimming were established from the DNA sequence. The sample has some 2.1 million clones; 85% to 95% are singletons. Germline CDR1 reads MGHDK; CDR2 reads SYGVNS. This CDR3 region has 12 residues. The V end was cut by 1 base, the J end by 9 bases, with 7 bases between. The receptor was isolated from a man aged 18 to 30 in good health. Sequenced input: naive CD4+ T cells sorted from blood. As to subset: CD45RA+ positively selected. The chain carries TRBV25-1 and TRBJ2-1; D not certain. CDR3 in amino acids: CASSEFKFEQFF. CDR3 coding DNA: TGTGCCAGCAGTGAATTTAAGTTTGAGCAGTTCTTC.